The source of this T cell receptor beta chain is a study of regulatory T cells in long-lasting Graves disease. iRepertoire HTBI primers and Arm-PCR of CDR3 regions built TCR beta libraries. TCRdb re-called the multiplex PCR reads with MiXCR, one entry per CDR3 protein. The sample shows 500,000 or so distinct CDR3 sequences, around 15% of them seen only once. This clonotype was seen repeatedly, ten times or more. Time point in this sample: newly diagnosed GD, antithyroid drugs for less than 3 months. PBMCs provided the RNA from which the TCR library was made. Diagnosing Graves' disease relied on the American Thyroid Association guidelines. An endocrinology department in Xi'an, China, supplied the patients. The CDR3 contains 13 residues. The germline V gene has CDR1 MDHEN and CDR2 SYDVKM. V shed 7 bases and J shed 8 bases, with 17 bases lying between them. In addition, the sample was reused for a study of T cells in Graves' hyperthyroidism and ophthalmopathy. That work states: An absence of ophthalmopathy progression within 18 months meant stable Graves' hyperthyroidism. The primer set for the first-round RT-PCR of the TCR CDR3 was HTBI.

This sequence joins TRBV28 and TRBJ1-1; D is undetermined. Sequences were derived from peripheral blood mononuclear cells (PBMCs), sampled at new diagnosis, from a patient treated with antithyroid drugs. The clonotype comes from a middle-aged man with Graves disease. The CDR3 protein is CASTYSLLKEAFF. CDR3 nucleotides: TGTGCCAGCACTTACAGCCTGCTTAAAGAAGCTTTCTTT.